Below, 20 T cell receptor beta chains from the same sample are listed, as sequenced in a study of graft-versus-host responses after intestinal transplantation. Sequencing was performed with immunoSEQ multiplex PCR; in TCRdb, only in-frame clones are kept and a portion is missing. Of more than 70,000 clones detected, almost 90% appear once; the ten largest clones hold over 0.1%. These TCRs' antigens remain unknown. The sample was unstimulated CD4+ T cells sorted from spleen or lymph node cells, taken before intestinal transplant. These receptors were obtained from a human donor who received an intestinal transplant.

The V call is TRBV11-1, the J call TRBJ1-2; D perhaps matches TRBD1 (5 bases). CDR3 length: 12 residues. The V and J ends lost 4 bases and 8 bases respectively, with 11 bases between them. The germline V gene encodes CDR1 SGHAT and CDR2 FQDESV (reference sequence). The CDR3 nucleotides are TGTGCCAGCAGCTGGGGGGGAGACGGCTACACCTTC. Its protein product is CASSWGGDGYTF.

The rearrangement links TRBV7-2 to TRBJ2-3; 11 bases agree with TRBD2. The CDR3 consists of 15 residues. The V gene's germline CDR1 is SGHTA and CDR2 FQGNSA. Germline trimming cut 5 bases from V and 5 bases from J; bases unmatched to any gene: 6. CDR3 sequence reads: CASSLSGGAQDTQYF. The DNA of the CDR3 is TGTGCCAGCAGCCTTAGCGGGGGGGCCCAAGATACGCAGTATTTT.

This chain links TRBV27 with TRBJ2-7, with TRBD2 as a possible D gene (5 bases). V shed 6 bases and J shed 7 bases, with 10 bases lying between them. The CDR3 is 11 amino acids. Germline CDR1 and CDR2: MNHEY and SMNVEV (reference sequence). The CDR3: CASRTRDEQYF. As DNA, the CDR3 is TGTGCCAGCAGGACGAGGGATGAGCAGTACTTC.

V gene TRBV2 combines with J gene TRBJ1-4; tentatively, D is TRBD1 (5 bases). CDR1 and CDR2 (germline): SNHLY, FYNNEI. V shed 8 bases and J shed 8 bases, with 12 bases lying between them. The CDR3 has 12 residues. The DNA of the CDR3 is TGTGCCAGCGTCGGGGGAGGAGAAAAACTGTTTTTT. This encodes CASVGGGEKLFF.

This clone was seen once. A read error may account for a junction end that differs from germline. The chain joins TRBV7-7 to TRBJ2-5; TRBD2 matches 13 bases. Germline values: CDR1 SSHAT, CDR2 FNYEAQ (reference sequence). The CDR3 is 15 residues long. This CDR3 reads CASSRTSGGSETQYF. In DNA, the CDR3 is TGTGCTAGCAGCAGGACTAGCGGGGGATCGGAGACCCAGTACTTC.

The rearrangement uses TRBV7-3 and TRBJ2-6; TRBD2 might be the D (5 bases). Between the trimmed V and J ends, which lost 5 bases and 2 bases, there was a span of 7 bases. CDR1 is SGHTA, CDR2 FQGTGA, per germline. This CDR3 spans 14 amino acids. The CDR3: CASSEGAGANVLTF. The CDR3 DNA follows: TGTGCCAGCAGCGAGGGCGCTGGGGCCAACGTCCTGACTTTC.

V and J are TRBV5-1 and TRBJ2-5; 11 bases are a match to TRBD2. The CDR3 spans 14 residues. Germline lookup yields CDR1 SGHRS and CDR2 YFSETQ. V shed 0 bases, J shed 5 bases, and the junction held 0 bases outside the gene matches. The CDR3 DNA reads TGCGCCAGCAGCTTGGGACTAGCGGGGGAGACCCAGTACTTC. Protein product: CASSLGLAGETQYF.

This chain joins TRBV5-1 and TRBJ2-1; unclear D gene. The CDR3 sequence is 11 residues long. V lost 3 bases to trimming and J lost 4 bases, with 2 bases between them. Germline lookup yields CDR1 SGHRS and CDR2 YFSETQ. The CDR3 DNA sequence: TGCGCCAGCAGCTCATACAATGAGCAGTTCTTC. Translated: CASSSYNEQFF.

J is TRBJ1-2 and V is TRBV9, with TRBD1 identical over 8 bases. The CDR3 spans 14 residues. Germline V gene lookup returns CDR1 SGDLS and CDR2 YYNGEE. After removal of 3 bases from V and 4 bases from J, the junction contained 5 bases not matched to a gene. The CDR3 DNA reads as TGTGCCAGCAGCGCGGGGACAGGTTCCTATGGCTACACCTTC. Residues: CASSAGTGSYGYTF.

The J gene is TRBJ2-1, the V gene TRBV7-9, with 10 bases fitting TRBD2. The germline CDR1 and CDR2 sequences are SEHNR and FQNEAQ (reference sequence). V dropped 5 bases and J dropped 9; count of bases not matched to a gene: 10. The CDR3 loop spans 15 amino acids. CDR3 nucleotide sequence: TGTGCCAGCAGCCAGCTGGGAGCGGGGGGGGTTGAGCAGTTCTTC. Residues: CASSQLGAGGVEQFF.

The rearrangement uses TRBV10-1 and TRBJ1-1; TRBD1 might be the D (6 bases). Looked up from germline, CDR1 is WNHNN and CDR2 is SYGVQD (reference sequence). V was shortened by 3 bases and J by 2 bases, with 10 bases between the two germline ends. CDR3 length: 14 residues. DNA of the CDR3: TGCGCCAGCAGTGAAGGGGGAAGTAACACTGAAGCTTTCTTT. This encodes CASSEGGSNTEAFF.

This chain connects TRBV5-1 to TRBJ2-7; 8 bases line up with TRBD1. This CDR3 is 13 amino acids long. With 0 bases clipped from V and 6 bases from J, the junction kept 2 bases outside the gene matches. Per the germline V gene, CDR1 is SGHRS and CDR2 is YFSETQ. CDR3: CASSLGDRGEQYF. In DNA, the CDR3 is TGCGCCAGCAGCTTGGGCGACAGGGGCGAGCAGTACTTC.

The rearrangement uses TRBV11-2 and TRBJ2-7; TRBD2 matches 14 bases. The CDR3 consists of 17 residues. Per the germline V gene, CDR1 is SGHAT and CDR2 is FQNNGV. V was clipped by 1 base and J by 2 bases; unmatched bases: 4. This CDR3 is CASSLAAGLAGAYEQYF. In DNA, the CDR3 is TGTGCCAGCAGCTTAGCTGCGGGACTAGCGGGGGCCTACGAGCAGTACTTC.

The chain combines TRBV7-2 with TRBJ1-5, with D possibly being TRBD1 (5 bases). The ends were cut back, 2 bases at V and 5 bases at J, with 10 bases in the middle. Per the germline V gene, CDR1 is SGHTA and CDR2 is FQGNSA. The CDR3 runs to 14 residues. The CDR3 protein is CASSLWGDDQPQHF. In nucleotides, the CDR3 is TGTGCCAGCAGCTTATGGGGGGACGATCAGCCCCAGCATTTT.

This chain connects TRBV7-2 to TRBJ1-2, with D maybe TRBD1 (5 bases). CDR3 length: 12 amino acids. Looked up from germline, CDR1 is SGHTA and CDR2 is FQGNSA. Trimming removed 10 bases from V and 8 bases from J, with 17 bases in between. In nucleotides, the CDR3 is TGTGCCACCTATTGGGGGGGGAGAGGCTACACCTTC. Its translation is CATYWGGRGYTF.

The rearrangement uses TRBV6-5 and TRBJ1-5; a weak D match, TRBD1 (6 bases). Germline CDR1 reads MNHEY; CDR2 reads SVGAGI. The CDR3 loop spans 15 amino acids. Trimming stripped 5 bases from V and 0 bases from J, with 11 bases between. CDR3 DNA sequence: TGTGCCAGCAGTCCGGGGGGCTATAGCAATCAGCCCCAGCATTTT. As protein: CASSPGGYSNQPQHF.

The CDR3 loop is CASSRSGNTEAFF. The CDR3 DNA is TGTGCCAGCAGTAGGAGTGGGAACACTGAAGCTTTCTTT. The chain recombines TRBV7-9 with TRBJ1-1, with D unclear. This CDR3 is built from 13 residues. V lost 6 bases to trimming and J lost 1 base, with 9 bases between them. CDR1 SEHNR and CDR2 FQNEAQ come from the germline V gene (reference sequence).

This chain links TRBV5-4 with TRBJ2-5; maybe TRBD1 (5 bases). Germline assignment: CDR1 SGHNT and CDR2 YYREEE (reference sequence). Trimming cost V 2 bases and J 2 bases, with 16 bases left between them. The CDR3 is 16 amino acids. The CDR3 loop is CASSFTTVSLQETQYF. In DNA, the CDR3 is TGTGCCAGCAGCTTTACGACAGTCAGCTTGCAAGAGACCCAGTACTTC.

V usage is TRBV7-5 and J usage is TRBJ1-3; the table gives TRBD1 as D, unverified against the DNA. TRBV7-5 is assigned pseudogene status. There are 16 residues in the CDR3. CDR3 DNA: TGTGCCAGAAGCTTATTTGGGCCCGTGGCTGGAAACACCATATATTTT. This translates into CARSLFGPVAGNTIYF.

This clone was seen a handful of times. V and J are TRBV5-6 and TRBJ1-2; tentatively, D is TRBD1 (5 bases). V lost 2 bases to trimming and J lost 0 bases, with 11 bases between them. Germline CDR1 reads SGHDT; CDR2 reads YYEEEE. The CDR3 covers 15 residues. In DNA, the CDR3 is TGTGCCAGCAGCTTACAGGCCCTAGCTAACTATGGCTACACCTTC. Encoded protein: CASSLQALANYGYTF.